This T cell receptor (beta chain) was profiled in a study of cytomegalovirus exposure and HLA in healthy donors. Primers for the PCR totalled 60 Vbeta and 13 Jbeta. Clones were sequenced by immunoSEQ multiplex PCR, and TCRdb holds only the in-frame ones, with some missing. This sample has over 90,000 clones, with around 77% found just once. CDR3 length: 17 amino acids. CDR1 and CDR2 from the germline V gene are SGHRS and YFSETQ. The V and J ends lost 0 bases and 1 base, in that order; junction bases with no gene match: 4. This chain links TRBV5-1 with TRBJ2-2; 9 bases are a match to TRBD1. Sequenced: PBMCs. The TCR sequence derives from a man in his forties or fifties in good health and CMV-seropositive. The CDR3 region has the DNA TGCGCCAGCAGCTTGGGGGGGACAGGGCGGAACACCGGGGAGCTGTTTTTT. This encodes CASSLGGTGRNTGELFF.